This TCR beta chain was obtained from a study of T cell responses to AZD1222 COVID-19 vaccine. TCRdb keeps only in-frame clones here, not all; method: immunoSEQ multiplex PCR. The sample lists around 110,000 clones, around 90% seen once, with 5% to 5.5% in the top ten. Study results and caveats: White British people made up most donors, females outnumbered males, and clonal diversity was possibly underestimated.

The CDR3 sequence is 15 residues long. The germline V gene has CDR1 SGHNT and CDR2 YYREEE (reference sequence). The ends lost 4 bases at V and 5 bases at J; junction bases unmatched: 9. Regarding this clone: The antigen is unknown.

This TCR was recovered from an adult in good health. The source was peripheral blood, collected on day 0 of AZD1222 vaccination. The genes are TRBV5-4 and TRBJ2-3; 8 positions match TRBD2. The CDR3 spells CASSGPTSERDTQYF. CDR3 DNA sequence: TGTGCCAGCAGCGGACCGACTAGCGAGAGAGATACGCAGTATTTT.